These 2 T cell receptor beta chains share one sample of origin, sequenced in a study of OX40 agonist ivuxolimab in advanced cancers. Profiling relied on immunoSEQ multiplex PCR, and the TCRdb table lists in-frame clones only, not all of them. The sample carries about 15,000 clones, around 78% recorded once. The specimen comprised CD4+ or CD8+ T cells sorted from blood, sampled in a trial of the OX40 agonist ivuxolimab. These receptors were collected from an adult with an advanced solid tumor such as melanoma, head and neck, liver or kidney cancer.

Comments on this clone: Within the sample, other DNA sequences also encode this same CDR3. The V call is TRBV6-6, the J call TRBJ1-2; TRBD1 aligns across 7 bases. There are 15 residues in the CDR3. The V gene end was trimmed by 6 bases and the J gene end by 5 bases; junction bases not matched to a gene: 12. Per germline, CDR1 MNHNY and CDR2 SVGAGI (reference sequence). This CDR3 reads CASSDLVETGYGYTF. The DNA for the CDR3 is TGTGCCAGCAGCGACCTCGTTGAGACAGGGTATGGCTACACCTTC.

The CDR3 bases are TGTGCCACCAGCAGAGGGACGGACTATCAGCCCCAGCATTTT. Protein product: CATSRGTDYQPQHF. The V call is TRBV15, the J call TRBJ1-5, with D unresolved. Trimming shortened V by 1 base and J by 5 bases, and 9 bases separated the two germline ends. Germline V gene sequence: CDR1 LNHNV, CDR2 YYDKDF (reference sequence). This CDR3 region has 14 residues. The variable domain in full, with the rest retrieved from reference TRBV15 and TRBJ1-5, is DAMVIQNPRYQVTQFGKPVTLSCSQTLNHNVMYWYQQKSSQAPKLLFHYYDKDFNNEADTPDNFQSRRPNTSFCFLDIRSPGLGDTAMYLCATSRGTDYQPQHFGDGTRLSIL.